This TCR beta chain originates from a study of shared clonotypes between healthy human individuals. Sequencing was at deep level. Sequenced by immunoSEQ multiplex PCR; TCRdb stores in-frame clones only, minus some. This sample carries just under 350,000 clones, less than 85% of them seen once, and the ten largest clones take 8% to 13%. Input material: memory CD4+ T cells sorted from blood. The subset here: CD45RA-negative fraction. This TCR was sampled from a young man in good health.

This CDR3 is CASRPGQGSIQPQHF. The CDR3, as DNA: TGTGCCAGCAGGCCAGGACAGGGGAGTATTCAGCCCCAGCATTTT. V usage is TRBV2 and J usage is TRBJ1-5, with 9 bases identical to TRBD1. Trimming at V came to 6 bases and at J to 6 bases, leaving 9 bases not matched to a gene. CDR1 is SNHLY, CDR2 FYNNEI, per germline. The length of the CDR3 is 15 residues.